One sample yielded the 17 T cell receptor beta chains listed below, sequenced in a study of blood T cell repertoires in COVID-19. Produced via immunoSEQ multiplex PCR; TCRdb's table is partial and in-frame only. The sample lists 250,000 to 300,000 clones, approximately 90% seen once, with around 2.2% in the top ten. Material for sequencing was peripheral blood. The receptors come from a woman in her fifties or sixties who had recovered from COVID-19.

The chain combines TRBV7-2 with TRBJ2-1; 11 nucleotides match TRBD2. J gave up 8 bases and V 6 bases, and 9 bases lay outside the gene matches. Germline V gene lookup returns CDR1 SGHTA and CDR2 FQGNSA. The CDR3 length is 15 residues. In nucleotides, the CDR3 is TGTGCCAGCAGTGTGGTAGCGGGAGGGCCGTATGAGCAGTTCTTC. As protein: CASSVVAGGPYEQFF.

V and J are TRBV29-1 and TRBJ2-7; 15 positions match TRBD2. CDR3 length: 12 residues. V lost 7 bases, J lost 6 bases, and 1 base stayed unmatched. Germline V gene data show CDR1 as SQVTM and CDR2 as ANQGSEA. CDR3 nucleotides: TGCAGCGGGGGACTAGCGGGAGGCGAGCAGTACTTC. Protein sequence: CSGGLAGGEQYF.

This clone has only one observation. The rearrangement links TRBV7-9 to TRBJ1-2, with D possibly being TRBD1 (5 bases). The CDR3 contains 13 residues. The germline CDR1 and CDR2 sequences are SEHNR and FQNEAQ (reference sequence). Trimming took 2 bases from V and 4 from J, leaving 8 bases between them. The CDR3 DNA reads as TGTGCCAGCAGCTTACAGGGCCCCTATGGCTACACCTTC. It specifies CASSLQGPYGYTF. Using reference TRBV7-9 and TRBJ1-2 for the parts outside the CDR3, the full variable domain is DTGVSQNPRHKITKRGQNVTFRCDPISEHNRLYWYRQTLGQGPEFLTYFQNEAQLEKSRLLSDRFSAERPKGSFSTLEIQRTEQGDSAMYLCASSLQGPYGYTFGSGTRLTVV.

V usage is TRBV28 and J usage is TRBJ1-2, with 7 nucleotides matching TRBD1. V trimming: 10 bases; J trimming: 2 bases; junction bases outside the gene matches: 13. This CDR3 has 15 amino acids. Germline CDR1 reads MDHEN; CDR2 reads SYDVKM. CDR3 DNA: TGTGCCATCCAGGGGCCCGGGACAGCCAACTATGGCTACACCTTC. Amino acid sequence: CAIQGPGTANYGYTF.

This clone was observed a handful of times. The chain uses TRBV11-1 and TRBJ2-1; D uncertain. The V gene's germline CDR1 is SGHAT and CDR2 FQDESV (reference sequence). The CDR3 is 15 amino acids. Trimming removed 3 bases from V and 8 bases from J, with 17 bases in between. This CDR3 reads CASSFDSDGYDEQFF. The DNA for the CDR3 is TGTGCCAGCAGCTTCGACTCGGATGGTTACGATGAGCAGTTCTTC.

The DNA of the CDR3 is TGTGCCTGGAGTGGACAAAACACCGGGGAGCTGTTTTTT. This gives the protein CAWSGQNTGELFF. The V call is TRBV30, the J call TRBJ2-2; D call uncertain. V was cut by 1 base and J by 2 bases, with 5 bases left in between. The CDR3 spans 13 residues. CDR1 and CDR2 from the germline V gene are GTSNPN and SVGIG (reference sequence).

The chain joins TRBV19 to TRBJ1-2, with TRBD1 identical over 7 bases. CDR1 and CDR2 (germline): LNHDA, SQIVND (reference sequence). The CDR3 is 14 amino acids. With V trimmed by 5 bases and J by 4 bases, 7 bases remained unmatched. The CDR3 protein is CASSSGQARYGYTF. The CDR3 nucleotides are TGTGCCAGTAGTTCCGGACAGGCCCGCTATGGCTACACCTTC.

The chain carries TRBV6-5 and TRBJ1-3, with D possibly matching TRBD1 (6 bases). CDR1 is MNHEY and CDR2 is SVGAGI in the germline V gene. V was trimmed by 7 bases and J by 0 bases, leaving 10 bases between them. This CDR3 region has 14 residues. CDR3 amino acids: CASTLDSSGNTIYF. The DNA of the CDR3 is TGTGCCAGCACCTTGGACAGCTCTGGAAACACCATATATTTT.

The chain is built from TRBV2 and TRBJ2-6; D perhaps matches TRBD1 (5 bases). The V end lost 2 bases, the J end lost 0 bases, and 11 bases lay between the germline ends. Germline V gene lookup returns CDR1 SNHLY and CDR2 FYNNEI. CDR3 length: 17 amino acids. CDR3 residues: CASSETKDSSGANVLTF. For the CDR3, the DNA is TGTGCCAGCAGTGAAACCAAAGACAGCTCTGGGGCCAACGTCCTGACTTTC.

This clone has only a few counts. The CDR3 coding sequence is TGTGCCAGCAGTCTCACACAGGGTCTGGTGGAAGCTTTCTTT. Encoded protein: CASSLTQGLVEAFF. The chain recombines TRBV28 with TRBJ1-1; TRBD1 is a possible D gene (6 bases). CDR3 size: 14 residues. Germline V gives CDR1 MDHEN, CDR2 SYDVKM. Between the trimmed V and J ends, which lost 5 bases and 8 bases, there was a span of 18 bases.

This clone was recorded once. The CDR3 DNA sequence: TGTGCCAGCAGTCCGGACAGGGGATACGGGGCCAACGTCCTGACTTTC. Amino acid sequence: CASSPDRGYGANVLTF. The V and J genes are TRBV2 and TRBJ2-6; 9 nucleotides align to TRBD1. CDR3 length: 16 residues. Per the germline V gene, CDR1 is SNHLY and CDR2 is FYNNEI. Germline trimming cut 5 bases from V and 4 bases from J; bases unmatched to any gene: 6.

The J gene is TRBJ2-2, the V gene TRBV14; no clear D gene. The germline V gene encodes CDR1 SGHDN and CDR2 FVKESK. The CDR3 has 13 amino acids. V gave up 6 bases and J gave up 4 bases, with 9 bases separating them. CDR3 nucleotide sequence: TGTGCCAGCAGTATCGGTCCCACCGGGGAGCTGTTTTTT. Protein product: CASSIGPTGELFF. Supplemented by reference TRBV14 and TRBJ2-2, the full variable domain reads EAGVTQFPSHSVIEKGQTVTLRCDPISGHDNLYWYRRVMGKEIKFLLHFVKESKQDESGMPNNRFLAERTGGTYSTLKVQPAELEDSGVYFCASSIGPTGELFFGEGSRLTVL.

The chain recombines TRBV9 with TRBJ2-1; 11 positions agree with TRBD2. Germline V lookup: CDR1 SGDLS, CDR2 YYNGEE. J lost 6 bases, V lost 0 bases, and 5 bases had no gene match. The CDR3 spans 16 residues. The DNA of the CDR3 is TGTGCCAGCAGCGTAGGGTGGACTAGCGGGTTCAATGAGCAGTTCTTC. Its translation is CASSVGWTSGFNEQFF.

Of note for this clone: The same CDR3 arises from other DNA sequences in this sample as well. The gene calls are TRBV7-9 and TRBJ1-1; 7 bases match TRBD1. Germline V gene lookup returns CDR1 SEHNR and CDR2 FQNEAQ (reference sequence). The CDR3 has 14 amino acids. After removal of 1 base from V and 3 bases from J, the junction contained 2 bases not matched to a gene. The CDR3 sequence is CASSLGQGDTEAFF. The DNA of the CDR3 is TGTGCCAGCAGCTTAGGCCAGGGGGACACTGAAGCTTTCTTT. Variable domain in full (rest from reference TRBV7-9 and TRBJ1-1): DTGVSQNPRHKITKRGQNVTFRCDPISEHNRLYWYRQTLGQGPEFLTYFQNEAQLEKSRLLSDRFSAERPKGSFSTLEIQRTEQGDSAMYLCASSLGQGDTEAFFGQGTRLTVV.

The rearrangement uses TRBV6-6 and TRBJ1-6, with TRBD1 matching 8 bases. After removal of 5 bases from V and 8 bases from J, the junction contained 8 bases not matched to a gene. This CDR3 has 15 amino acids. The germline gives CDR1 MNHNY, CDR2 SVGAGI (reference sequence). CDR3 amino acids: CASSRSGGRDSPLHF. The CDR3 region has the DNA TGTGCCAGCAGTCGATCAGGGGGCAGGGATTCACCCCTCCACTTT.

This sequence joins TRBV5-1 and TRBJ2-1; 7 nucleotides line up with TRBD2. The junction had 6 bases not matched to a gene; V was cut back by 3 bases and J by 6 bases. The CDR3 has 14 amino acids. Germline values: CDR1 SGHRS, CDR2 YFSETQ. In DNA, the CDR3 is TGCGCCAGCAGCTACATAGCGGGCCCCAATGAGCAGTTCTTC. Amino acids: CASSYIAGPNEQFF.

CDR3 bases: TGTGCCAGTAGTGTCGGGGACTCTGGGGCCAACGTCCTGACTTTC. Protein: CASSVGDSGANVLTF. V is TRBV19 and J is TRBJ2-6; D might be TRBD2 (5 bases). The germline CDR1 and CDR2 sequences are LNHDA and SQIVND (reference sequence). This CDR3 has 15 residues. V was shortened by 5 bases and J by 0 bases, with 8 bases between the two germline ends.